This TCR beta chain comes out of a study of blood T cell repertoires in COVID-19. Clones were sequenced by immunoSEQ multiplex PCR, and TCRdb holds only the in-frame ones, with some missing. The sample has about 200,000 clones; approximately 84% are singletons. Germline-derived CDR1 and CDR2 are LNHDA and SQIVND (reference sequence). The CDR3 is made up of 15 amino acids. V lost 1 base and J lost 5, with 12 bases in between. This clone was seen a few times. The chain couples TRBV19 to TRBJ2-4, with D possibly TRBD1 on 6 matching bases. The sample taken for sequencing was peripheral blood. This receptor was taken from a woman aged 80 or over with acute or convalescent COVID-19. The DNA of the CDR3 is TGTGCCAGTAGTATAGGCGGCAGGGGCCAAAACATTCAGTACTTC. Translating it yields CASSIGGRGQNIQYF.